Sequencing of this T cell receptor (beta chain) was carried out in a study of blood T cell repertoires in COVID-19. Background on the study: COVID-19 samples from acute and convalescent phases originated in the United States, Italy and Spain. Nucleic acid was either cDNA or gDNA, and it came from T cells, B-cell-depleted T cells, or PBMCs.

Using immunoSEQ multiplex PCR, the repertoire was profiled, and TCRdb retains in-frame clones only, with some absent. The data hold roughly 350,000 clones, with about 89% observed a single time. Seattle-derived patients entered the study during active infection and were followed longitudinally. Sequenced material: peripheral blood. This sequence was found in a woman in her forties or fifties with COVID-19, enrolled during active disease.

This CDR3 is CASSRGAGELFF. The CDR3 nucleotides read TGTGCCAGCAGCCGGGGGGCCGGGGAGCTGTTTTTT. This sequence joins TRBV4-2 and TRBJ2-2, with D possibly TRBD2 on 6 matching bases. The ends were cut back, 4 bases at V and 6 bases at J, with 6 bases in the middle. The CDR3 loop spans 12 amino acids. Germline V gives CDR1 LGHNA, CDR2 YNFKEQ.